Listed below are T cell receptor beta chains from one sample, sequenced in a study of blood T cell repertoires in COVID-19. Assay: immunoSEQ multiplex PCR; the TCRdb copy retains only in-frame clones and omits some. The sample holds about 120,000 clones, 87% seen once. The sample consisted of peripheral blood. These TCRs come from a woman aged 50 to 60 with acute or convalescent COVID-19. CDR3s include the opening cysteine and the closing phenylalanine or tryptophan. D genes are given only for firm matches. Size values are once, few and many counts, or a class for expanded clones, and some rows have none.

v_call: TRBV5-1
clone_size: once
j_call: TRBJ1-5
d_call: -
cdr3_aa: CASSLQGNQPQHF
cdr3_nt: TGCGCCAGCAGCTTACAAGGCAATCAGCCCCAGCATTTT

v_call: TRBV7-2
clone_size: -
j_call: TRBJ1-3
d_call: TRBD1
cdr3_aa: CASSPGQFSGNTIYF
cdr3_nt: TGTGCCAGCAGCCCGGGACAGTTTAGTGGAAACACCATATATTTT

v_call: TRBV30
clone_size: -
j_call: TRBJ1-5
d_call: -
cdr3_aa: CAWSVVGGGQPQHF
cdr3_nt: TGTGCCTGGAGTGTAGTGGGGGGGGGTCAGCCCCAGCATTTT

v_call: TRBV3-1/TRBV3-2
clone_size: -
j_call: TRBJ2-4
d_call: -
cdr3_aa: CASSAGQQNIQYF
cdr3_nt: TGTGCCAGCAGTGCGGGTCAGCAAAACATTCAGTACTTC

v_call: TRBV29-1
clone_size: -
j_call: TRBJ1-2
d_call: TRBD1
cdr3_aa: CSVLLRDSIGYTF
cdr3_nt: TGCAGCGTGCTGCTCCGGGACAGCATTGGCTACACCTTC

v_call: TRBV9
clone_size: -
j_call: TRBJ1-3
d_call: TRBD1
cdr3_aa: CASSVDRGGNTIYF
cdr3_nt: TGTGCCAGCAGCGTAGACAGGGGCGGAAACACCATATATTTT

v_call: TRBV5-1
clone_size: -
j_call: TRBJ2-2
d_call: -
cdr3_aa: CASQGDYPGELFF
cdr3_nt: TGCGCCAGCCAAGGTGACTATCCCGGGGAGCTGTTTTTT

v_call: TRBV5-1
clone_size: -
j_call: TRBJ1-5
d_call: -
cdr3_aa: CASSLDTGFDQPQHF
cdr3_nt: TGCGCCAGCAGCTTAGACACAGGGTTTGATCAGCCCCAGCATTTT

v_call: TRBV3-1/TRBV3-2
clone_size: -
j_call: TRBJ2-1
d_call: TRBD2
cdr3_aa: CASSLGLAGGPWYNEQFF
cdr3_nt: TGTGCCAGCAGCCTGGGACTAGCGGGAGGGCCCTGGTACAATGAGCAGTTCTTC

v_call: TRBV7-6
clone_size: few
j_call: TRBJ2-3
d_call: TRBD2
cdr3_aa: CASSSLAGRIGDTQYF
cdr3_nt: TGTGCCAGCAGCTCACTAGCGGGACGAATAGGAGATACGCAGTATTTT

v_call: TRBV4-3
clone_size: -
j_call: TRBJ2-7
d_call: -
cdr3_aa: CASSQERGGVEQYF
cdr3_nt: TGCGCCAGCAGCCAAGAGCGGGGAGGAGTTGAGCAGTACTTC

v_call: TRBV19
clone_size: -
j_call: TRBJ1-4
d_call: -
cdr3_aa: CASSTRETHNEKLFF
cdr3_nt: TGTGCCAGTAGTACCCGAGAGACTCATAATGAAAAACTGTTTTTT

v_call: TRBV5-4
clone_size: -
j_call: TRBJ2-1
d_call: TRBD1
cdr3_aa: CASSTGTGDHEQFF
cdr3_nt: TGTGCCAGCAGCACCGGGACAGGGGATCATGAGCAGTTCTTC

v_call: TRBV19
clone_size: -
j_call: TRBJ1-2
d_call: -
cdr3_aa: CASSIQTGPLGGYTF
cdr3_nt: TGTGCCAGTAGTATCCAGACAGGCCCCCTCGGGGGCTACACCTTC

v_call: TRBV6-1
clone_size: -
j_call: TRBJ1-1
d_call: -
cdr3_aa: CASSEQRTEAFF
cdr3_nt: TGTGCCAGCAGTGAACAGCGAACTGAAGCTTTCTTT

v_call: TRBV21-1
clone_size: -
j_call: TRBJ1-1
d_call: -
cdr3_aa: CASSKALLIRGRSSNTEAFF
cdr3_nt: TGTGCCAGCAGCAAAGCGCTTTTAATCAGGGGACGGAGTAGCAACACTGAAGCTTTCTTT

v_call: TRBV9
clone_size: -
j_call: TRBJ2-4
d_call: TRBD1
cdr3_aa: CASSVGTGTGENIQYF
cdr3_nt: TGTGCCAGCAGCGTAGGGACCGGGACAGGGGAAAACATTCAGTACTTC

v_call: TRBV19
clone_size: -
j_call: TRBJ1-5
d_call: -
cdr3_aa: CASSIARESNQPQHF
cdr3_nt: TGTGCCAGTAGTATCGCAAGGGAGAGCAATCAGCCCCAGCATTTT

v_call: TRBV6-5
clone_size: -
j_call: TRBJ2-1
d_call: TRBD1
cdr3_aa: CASSPRQGAGNEQFF
cdr3_nt: TGTGCCAGCAGTCCCCGACAGGGGGCGGGGAATGAGCAGTTCTTC

v_call: TRBV5-6
clone_size: -
j_call: TRBJ2-7
d_call: TRBD1
cdr3_aa: CASSLGGTGDYEQYF
cdr3_nt: TGTGCCAGCAGCTTGGGGGGGACAGGGGACTACGAGCAGTACTTC

v_call: TRBV24-1
clone_size: -
j_call: TRBJ1-2
d_call: TRBD1
cdr3_aa: CATSERWTGQYYGYTF
cdr3_nt: TGTGCCACCAGTGAGCGTTGGACAGGGCAGTACTATGGCTACACCTTC

v_call: TRBV6-5
clone_size: -
j_call: TRBJ2-7
d_call: TRBD1
cdr3_aa: CASRQTGQEEQYF
cdr3_nt: TGTGCCAGCAGGCAGACAGGGCAGGAGGAGCAGTACTTC

v_call: TRBV11-2
clone_size: few
j_call: TRBJ2-7
d_call: TRBD2
cdr3_aa: CASSLGPLAGGPLYEQYF
cdr3_nt: TGTGCCAGCAGCTTAGGCCCACTAGCGGGGGGGCCCCTCTACGAGCAGTACTTC

v_call: TRBV5-1
clone_size: -
j_call: TRBJ1-1
d_call: TRBD1
cdr3_aa: CASRGQTNTEAFF
cdr3_nt: TGCGCCAGCAGGGGACAGACGAACACTGAAGCTTTCTTT

v_call: TRBV6-5
clone_size: -
j_call: TRBJ1-2
d_call: -
cdr3_aa: CVGQGSHGYTF
cdr3_nt: TGTGTCGGGCAGGGGTCGCATGGCTACACCTTC

v_call: TRBV11-1
clone_size: -
j_call: TRBJ2-5
d_call: TRBD2
cdr3_aa: CASSATSGSLETQYF
cdr3_nt: TGTGCCAGCAGCGCGACTAGCGGCTCACTAGAGACCCAGTACTTC

v_call: TRBV19
clone_size: -
j_call: TRBJ1-4
d_call: -
cdr3_aa: CASRPNRVRGEKLFF
cdr3_nt: TGTGCCAGTAGACCCAACAGGGTACGGGGCGAAAAACTGTTTTTT

v_call: TRBV2
clone_size: -
j_call: TRBJ1-5
d_call: -
cdr3_aa: CASTQLSNQPQHF
cdr3_nt: TGTGCCAGCACACAGTTAAGCAATCAGCCCCAGCATTTT

v_call: TRBV30
clone_size: -
j_call: TRBJ1-4
d_call: -
cdr3_aa: CAWTFGQRNEKLFF
cdr3_nt: TGTGCCTGGACCTTTGGACAGCGTAATGAAAAACTGTTTTTT

v_call: TRBV3-1/TRBV3-2
clone_size: -
j_call: TRBJ1-1
d_call: TRBD1
cdr3_aa: CASSQGHRGAEAFF
cdr3_nt: TGTGCCAGCAGCCAAGGCCACAGGGGCGCTGAAGCTTTCTTT

v_call: TRBV5-5
clone_size: -
j_call: TRBJ1-2
d_call: TRBD1
cdr3_aa: CASSWRLRGLGYGYTF
cdr3_nt: TGTGCCAGCAGCTGGAGGCTCAGGGGGCTCGGCTATGGCTACACCTTC